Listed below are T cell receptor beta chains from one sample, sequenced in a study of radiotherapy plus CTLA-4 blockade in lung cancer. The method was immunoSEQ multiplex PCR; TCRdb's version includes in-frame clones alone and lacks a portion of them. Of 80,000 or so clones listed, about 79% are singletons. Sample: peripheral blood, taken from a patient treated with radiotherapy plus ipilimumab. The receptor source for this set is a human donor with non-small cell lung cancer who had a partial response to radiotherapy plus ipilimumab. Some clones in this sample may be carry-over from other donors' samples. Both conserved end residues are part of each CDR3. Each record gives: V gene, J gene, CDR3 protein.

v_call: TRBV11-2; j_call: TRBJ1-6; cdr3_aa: CASSLAPGQNNSPLHF
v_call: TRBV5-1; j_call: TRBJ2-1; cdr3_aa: CASSFRPSGSGNEQFF
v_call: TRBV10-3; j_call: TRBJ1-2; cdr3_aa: CAISEKGAPLNGYTF
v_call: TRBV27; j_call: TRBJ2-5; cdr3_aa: CASSYWTSGQETQYF
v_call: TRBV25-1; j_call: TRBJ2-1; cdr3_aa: CASRPGSYNEQFF
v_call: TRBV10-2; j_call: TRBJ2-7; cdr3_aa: CASSELGAIYEQYF
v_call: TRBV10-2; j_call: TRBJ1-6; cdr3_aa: CASSESSQGAGSPLHF
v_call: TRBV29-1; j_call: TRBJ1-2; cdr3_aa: CSAGGKNYGYTF
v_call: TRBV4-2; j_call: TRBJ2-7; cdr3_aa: CASSLLAFTYEQYF
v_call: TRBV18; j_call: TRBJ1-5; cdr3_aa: CASSPPTGSQPQHF
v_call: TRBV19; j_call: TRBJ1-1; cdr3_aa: CASSSPGGTANTEAFF
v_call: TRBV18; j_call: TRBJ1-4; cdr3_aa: CASSPPPGRTNEKLFF
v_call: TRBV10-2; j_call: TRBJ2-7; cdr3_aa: CASSKTGQGRGEQYF
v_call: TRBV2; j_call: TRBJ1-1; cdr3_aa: CASSRETEAFF
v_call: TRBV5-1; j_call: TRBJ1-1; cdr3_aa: CASSLDGQATEAFF
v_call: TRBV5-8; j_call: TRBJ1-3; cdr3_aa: CASTPGWGRFGNTIYF
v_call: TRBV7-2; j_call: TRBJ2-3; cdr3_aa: CASSLTWGQGELDTQYF
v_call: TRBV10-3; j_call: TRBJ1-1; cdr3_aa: CAIRDRGNTEAFF
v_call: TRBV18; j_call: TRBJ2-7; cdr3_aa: CASSPNSYEQYF
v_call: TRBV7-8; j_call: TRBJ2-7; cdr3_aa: CASSRDRGGHEQYF
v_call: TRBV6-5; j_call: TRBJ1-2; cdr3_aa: CASTPGSIYGYTF
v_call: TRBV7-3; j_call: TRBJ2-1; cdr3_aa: CASSQGLAGEFNEQFF
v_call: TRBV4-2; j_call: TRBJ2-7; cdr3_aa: CASGQGVSYEQYF
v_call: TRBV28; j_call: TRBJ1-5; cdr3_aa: CAISVGNQPQHF
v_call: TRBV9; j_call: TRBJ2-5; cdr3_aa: CASLPGGAQETQYF
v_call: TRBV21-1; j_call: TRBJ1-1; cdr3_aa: CASSTETGVWGKNTEAFF
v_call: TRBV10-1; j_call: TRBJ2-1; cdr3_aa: CASRRDRGGFNEQFF
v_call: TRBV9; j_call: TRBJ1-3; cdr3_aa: CASSVGGQLGGTIYF
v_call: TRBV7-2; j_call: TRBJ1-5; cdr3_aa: CASSLARLTGDQPQHF
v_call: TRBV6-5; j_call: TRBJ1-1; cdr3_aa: CASSRVRSDDTEAFF
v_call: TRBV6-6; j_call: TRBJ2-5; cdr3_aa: CASSYSGSEETQYF
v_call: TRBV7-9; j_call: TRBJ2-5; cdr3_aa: CASRATSGGTQETQYF
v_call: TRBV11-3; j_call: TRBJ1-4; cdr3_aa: CASSQDRGPEKLFF
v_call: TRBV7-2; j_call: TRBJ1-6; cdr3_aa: CASSKGTGEGSPLHF
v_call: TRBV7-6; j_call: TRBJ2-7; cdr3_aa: CASSSQTGPYEQYF
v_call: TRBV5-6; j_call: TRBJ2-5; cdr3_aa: CASSSGETQYF
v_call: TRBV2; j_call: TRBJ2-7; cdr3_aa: CASSESSGRHEQYF
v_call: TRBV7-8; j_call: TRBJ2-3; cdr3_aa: CASSLEGAFTDTQYF
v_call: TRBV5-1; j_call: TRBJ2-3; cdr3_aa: CASSLSAGQGSDTQYF
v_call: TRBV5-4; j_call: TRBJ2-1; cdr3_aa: CASSPGLAGRNEQFF
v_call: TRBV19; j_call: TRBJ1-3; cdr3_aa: CASSALIIGNTIYF
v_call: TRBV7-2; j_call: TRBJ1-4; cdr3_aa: CASTGLIGQGNEKLFF
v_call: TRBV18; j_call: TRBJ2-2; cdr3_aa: CASSAGPLLTGELFF